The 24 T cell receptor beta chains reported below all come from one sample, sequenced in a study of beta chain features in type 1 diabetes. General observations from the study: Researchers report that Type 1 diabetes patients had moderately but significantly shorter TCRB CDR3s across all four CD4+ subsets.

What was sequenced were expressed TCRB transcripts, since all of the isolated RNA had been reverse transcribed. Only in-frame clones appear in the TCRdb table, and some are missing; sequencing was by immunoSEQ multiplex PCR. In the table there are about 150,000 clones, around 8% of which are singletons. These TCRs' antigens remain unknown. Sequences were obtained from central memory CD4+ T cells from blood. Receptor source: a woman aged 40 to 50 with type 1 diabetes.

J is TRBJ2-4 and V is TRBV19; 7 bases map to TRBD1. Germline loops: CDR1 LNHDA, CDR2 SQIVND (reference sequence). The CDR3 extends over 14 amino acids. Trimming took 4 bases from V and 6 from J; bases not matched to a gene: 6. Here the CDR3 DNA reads TGTGCCAGTAGTAGCCGGGGACAGACAAACATTCAGTACTTC. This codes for CASSSRGQTNIQYF.

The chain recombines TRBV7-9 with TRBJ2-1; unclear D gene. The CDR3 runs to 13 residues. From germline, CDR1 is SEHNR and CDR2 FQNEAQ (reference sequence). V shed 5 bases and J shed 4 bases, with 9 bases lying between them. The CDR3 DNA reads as TGTGCCAGCAGCCCTGACATTTACAATGAGCAGTTCTTC. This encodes CASSPDIYNEQFF.

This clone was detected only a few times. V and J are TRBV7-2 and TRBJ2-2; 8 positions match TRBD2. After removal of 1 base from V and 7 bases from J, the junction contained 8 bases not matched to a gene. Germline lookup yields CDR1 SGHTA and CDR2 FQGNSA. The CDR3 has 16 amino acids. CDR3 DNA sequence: TGTGCCAGCAGCTTAGGCGGGGGGTCTCAAGGCGGGGAGCTGTTTTTT. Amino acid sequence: CASSLGGGSQGGELFF.

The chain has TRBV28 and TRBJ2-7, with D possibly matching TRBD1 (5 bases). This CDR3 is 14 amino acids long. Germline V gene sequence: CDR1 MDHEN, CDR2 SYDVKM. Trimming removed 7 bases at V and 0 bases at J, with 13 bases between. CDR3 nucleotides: TGTGCCAGCACAACTCCGGACACCTCCTACGAGCAGTACTTC. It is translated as CASTTPDTSYEQYF.

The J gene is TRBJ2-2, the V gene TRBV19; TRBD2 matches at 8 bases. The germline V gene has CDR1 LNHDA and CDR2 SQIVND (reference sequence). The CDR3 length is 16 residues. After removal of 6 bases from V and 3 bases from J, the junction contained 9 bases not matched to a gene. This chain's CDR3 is CASRRGGRSDTGELFF. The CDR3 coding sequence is TGTGCCAGTAGAAGGGGCGGGAGGTCGGACACCGGGGAGCTGTTTTTT.

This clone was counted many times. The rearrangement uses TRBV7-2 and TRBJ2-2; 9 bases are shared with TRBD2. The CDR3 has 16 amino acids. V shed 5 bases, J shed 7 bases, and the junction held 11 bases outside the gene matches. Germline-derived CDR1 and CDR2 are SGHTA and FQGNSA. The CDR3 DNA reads TGTGCCAGCAGCCTTCGTCGCGGGAGGGAAGTCGGGGAGCTGTTTTTT. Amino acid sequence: CASSLRRGREVGELFF. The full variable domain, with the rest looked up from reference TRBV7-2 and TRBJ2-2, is GAGVSQSPSNKVTEKGKDVELRCDPISGHTALYWYRQSLGQGLEFLIYFQGNSAPDKSGLPSDRFSAERTGGSVSTLTIQRTQQEDSAVYLCASSLRRGREVGELFFGEGSRLTVL.

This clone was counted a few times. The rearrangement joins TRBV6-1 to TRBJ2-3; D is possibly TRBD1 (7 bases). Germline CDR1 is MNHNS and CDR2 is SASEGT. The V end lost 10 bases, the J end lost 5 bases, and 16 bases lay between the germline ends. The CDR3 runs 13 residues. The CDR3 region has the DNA TGTGCCACCCTATACAGGGGAGGAGATACGCAGTATTTT. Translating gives CATLYRGGDTQYF.

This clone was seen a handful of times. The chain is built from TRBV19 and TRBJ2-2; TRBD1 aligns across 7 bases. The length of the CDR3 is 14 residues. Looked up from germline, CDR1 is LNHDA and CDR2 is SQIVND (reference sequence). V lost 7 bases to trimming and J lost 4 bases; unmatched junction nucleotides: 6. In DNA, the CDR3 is TGTGCCAGTAATCTACAGGGGCGCACCGGGGAGCTGTTTTTT. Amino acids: CASNLQGRTGELFF.

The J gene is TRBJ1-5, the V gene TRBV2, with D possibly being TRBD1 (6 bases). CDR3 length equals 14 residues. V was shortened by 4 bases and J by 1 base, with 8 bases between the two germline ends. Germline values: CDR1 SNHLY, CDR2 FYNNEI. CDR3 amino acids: CASSVGHSNQPQHF. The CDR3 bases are TGTGCCAGCAGTGTGGGACACAGCAATCAGCCCCAGCATTTT.

CDR3 residues: CASSFPRDSANTEAFF. The CDR3 DNA sequence: TGTGCCAGCAGCTTTCCCCGGGACTCAGCGAACACTGAAGCTTTCTTT. The J gene is TRBJ1-1, the V gene TRBV7-2; the D gene is possibly TRBD1 (5 bases). With 3 bases removed from V and 1 base from J, the gap between germline ends came to 15 bases. The CDR3 loop spans 16 amino acids. In germline, CDR1 is SGHTA, CDR2 FQGNSA.

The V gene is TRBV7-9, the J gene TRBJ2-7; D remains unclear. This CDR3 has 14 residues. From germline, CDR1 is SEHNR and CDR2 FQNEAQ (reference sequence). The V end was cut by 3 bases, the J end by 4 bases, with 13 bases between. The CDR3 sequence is CASSFYGDGYEQYF. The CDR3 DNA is TGTGCCAGCAGCTTTTACGGAGACGGTTACGAGCAGTACTTC.

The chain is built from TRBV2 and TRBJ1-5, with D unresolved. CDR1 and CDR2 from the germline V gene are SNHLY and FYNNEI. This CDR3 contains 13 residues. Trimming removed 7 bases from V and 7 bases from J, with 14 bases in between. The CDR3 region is CASNIGSRQPQHF. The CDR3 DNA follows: TGTGCCAGCAATATCGGGTCGCGGCAGCCCCAGCATTTT. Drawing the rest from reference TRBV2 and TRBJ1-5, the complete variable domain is EPEVTQTPSHQVTQMGQEVILRCVPISNHLYFYWYRQILGQKVEFLVSFYNNEISEKSEIFDDQFSVERPDGSNFTLKIRSTKLEDSAMYFCASNIGSRQPQHFGDGTRLSIL.

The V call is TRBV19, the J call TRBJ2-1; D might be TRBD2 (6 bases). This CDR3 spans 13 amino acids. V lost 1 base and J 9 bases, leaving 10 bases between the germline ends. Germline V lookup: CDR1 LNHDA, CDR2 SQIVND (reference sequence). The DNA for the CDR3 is TGTGCCAGTAGTATAGGGACCGGGGGTGAGCAGTTCTTC. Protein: CASSIGTGGEQFF.

The CDR3 region is CASSHGLRSTGELFF. The CDR3 region has the DNA TGCGCCAGCAGCCATGGACTGAGATCCACCGGGGAGCTGTTTTTT. The chain uses TRBV4-3 and TRBJ2-2, with a tentative D call TRBD2 (5 bases). Looked up from germline, CDR1 is LGHNA and CDR2 is YSLEER. The CDR3 has 15 residues. V was pared by 3 bases and J by 4 bases, with 12 bases between.

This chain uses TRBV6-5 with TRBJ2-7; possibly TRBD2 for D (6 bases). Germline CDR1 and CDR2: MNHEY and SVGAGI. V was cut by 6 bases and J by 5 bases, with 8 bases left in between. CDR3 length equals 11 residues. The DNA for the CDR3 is TGTGCCAGCAGACAGCGGGACGAGCAGTACTTC. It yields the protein CASRQRDEQYF.

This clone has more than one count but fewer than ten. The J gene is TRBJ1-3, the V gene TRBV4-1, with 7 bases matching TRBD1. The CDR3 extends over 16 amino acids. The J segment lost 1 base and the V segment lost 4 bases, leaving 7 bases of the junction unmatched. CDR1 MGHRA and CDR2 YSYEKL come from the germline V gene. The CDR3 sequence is CASSLGTGESGNTIYF. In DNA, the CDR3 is TGCGCCAGCAGCCTAGGTACAGGGGAATCTGGAAACACCATATATTTT.

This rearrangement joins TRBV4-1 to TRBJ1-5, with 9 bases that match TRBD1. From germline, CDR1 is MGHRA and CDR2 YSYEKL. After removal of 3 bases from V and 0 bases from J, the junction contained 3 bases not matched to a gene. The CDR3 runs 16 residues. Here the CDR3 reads CASSQMGQGSNQPQHF. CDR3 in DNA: TGCGCCAGCAGCCAGATGGGACAGGGTAGCAATCAGCCCCAGCATTTT.

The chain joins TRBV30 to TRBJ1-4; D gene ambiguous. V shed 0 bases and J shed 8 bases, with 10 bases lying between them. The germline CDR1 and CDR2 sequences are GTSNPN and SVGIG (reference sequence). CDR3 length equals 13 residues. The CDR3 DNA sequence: TGTGCCTGGAGTGTGTCGCCGGGGGAAAAACTGTTTTTT. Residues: CAWSVSPGEKLFF.

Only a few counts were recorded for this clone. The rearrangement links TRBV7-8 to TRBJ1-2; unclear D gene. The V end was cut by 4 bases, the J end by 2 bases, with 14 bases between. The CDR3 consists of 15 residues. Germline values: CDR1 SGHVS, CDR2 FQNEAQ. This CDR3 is CASSSGVGMNYGYTF. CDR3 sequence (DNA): TGTGCCAGCAGCTCAGGTGTGGGTATGAACTATGGCTACACCTTC.

Here the CDR3 DNA reads TGTGCCAGCAGGGGGGACTTGGGCACGGAGCAGTTCTTC. Its translation: CASRGDLGTEQFF. The chain is built from TRBV6-6 and TRBJ2-1; D may be TRBD2 (6 bases). V was clipped by 6 bases and J by 10 bases, with 16 bases between them. This CDR3 has 13 amino acids. Germline V gene data show CDR1 as MNHNY and CDR2 as SVGAGI (reference sequence).

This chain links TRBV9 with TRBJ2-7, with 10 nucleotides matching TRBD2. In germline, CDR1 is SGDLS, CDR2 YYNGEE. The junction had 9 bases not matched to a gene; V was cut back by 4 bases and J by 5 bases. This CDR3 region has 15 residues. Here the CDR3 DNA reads TGTGCCAGCAGCATACAAGCGGGAGGGCTCGACGAGCAGTACTTC. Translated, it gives CASSIQAGGLDEQYF.

As DNA, the CDR3 is TGTGCCAGCAAATGGGACAGGTCCTCTAACTCGGAGCAGTACTTC. It specifies CASKWDRSSNSEQYF. This chain uses TRBV6-5 with TRBJ2-5; 8 bases match TRBD1. Trimming cost V 7 bases and J 11 bases; bases outside gene matches: 18. The V gene's germline CDR1 is MNHEY and CDR2 SVGAGI. The CDR3 length is 15 residues.

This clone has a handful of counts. The CDR3 loop reads CASSSDRDRFYGYTF. The CDR3 nucleotides read TGTGCCAGCAGCTCCGACCGGGACAGATTTTATGGCTACACCTTC. The rearrangement uses TRBV11-1 and TRBJ1-2; 7 nucleotides align to TRBD1. Looked up from germline, CDR1 is SGHAT and CDR2 is FQDESV (reference sequence). Trimming cost V 4 bases and J 5 bases; bases outside gene matches: 10. The CDR3 runs 15 residues. Full variable domain (rest looked up from reference TRBV11-1 and TRBJ1-2): EAEVAQSPRYKITEKSQAVAFWCDPISGHATLYWYRQILGQGPELLVQFQDESVVDDSQLPKDRFSAERLKGVDSTLKIQPAELGDSAMYLCASSSDRDRFYGYTFGSGTRLTVV.

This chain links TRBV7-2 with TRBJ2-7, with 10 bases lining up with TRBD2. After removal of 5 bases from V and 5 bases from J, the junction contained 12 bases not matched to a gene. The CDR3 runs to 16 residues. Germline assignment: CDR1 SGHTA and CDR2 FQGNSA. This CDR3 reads CASSPGGSGRANEQYF. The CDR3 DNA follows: TGTGCCAGCAGCCCGGGAGGGAGCGGGAGGGCAAACGAGCAGTACTTC.